One and the same sample provided the 32 T cell receptor beta chains below, sequenced in a study of blood T cell repertoires in COVID-19. This table comes from immunoSEQ multiplex PCR, and its TCRdb copy is limited to in-frame clones, with some not included. The sample has 200,000 to 250,000 clones; approximately 85% are singletons. Sequenced sample: peripheral blood. The source is a man aged 45 to 65 with acute or convalescent COVID-19.

The rearrangement joins TRBV5-1 to TRBJ2-2, with D perhaps TRBD1 (6 bases). Trimming shortened V by 3 bases and J by 3 bases, and 9 bases separated the two germline ends. Per germline, CDR1 SGHRS and CDR2 YFSETQ. The CDR3 totals 14 residues. The CDR3 coding sequence is TGCGCCAGCAGCTGGACAGACTACACCGGGGAGCTGTTTTTT. Translation gives CASSWTDYTGELFF.

The rearrangement uses TRBV6-5 and TRBJ1-2; 7 bases are a match to TRBD1. V shed 6 bases and J 4 bases; nucleotides not matched to a gene: 8. From germline, CDR1 is MNHEY and CDR2 SVGAGI. This CDR3 is 14 amino acids long. CDR3 region: CASRSERTGYGYTF. The CDR3 coding sequence is TGTGCCAGCAGGTCCGAACGGACAGGCTATGGCTACACCTTC.

The V call is TRBV5-1, the J call TRBJ2-7; D might be TRBD2 (6 bases). The CDR3 is made up of 15 amino acids. CDR1 is SGHRS, CDR2 YFSETQ, per germline. V dropped 7 bases and J dropped 2 bases, with 19 bases sitting between them. This CDR3 is CASRESPQEAYEQYF. The CDR3 nucleotides read TGCGCCAGCCGGGAGAGTCCCCAGGAGGCCTACGAGCAGTACTTC.

This clone appeared a single time. CDR3 region: CASSPLGSRGSGANVLTF. CDR3 nucleotides: TGTGCCAGCTCACCACTCGGGTCCCGAGGTTCGGGGGCCAACGTCCTGACTTTC. The chain joins TRBV18 to TRBJ2-6; no firm D call. The germline V and J ends were trimmed by 1 base and 4 bases, with 17 bases remaining between them. The length of the CDR3 is 18 residues. Germline assignment: CDR1 KGHSH and CDR2 LQKENI.

V and J are TRBV20-1 and TRBJ1-4; TRBD1 agrees at 10 bases. V lost 3 bases and J lost 8; bases outside the gene matches: 9. Per germline, CDR1 DFQATT and CDR2 SNEGSKA (reference sequence). The CDR3 extends over 15 amino acids. The CDR3 loop reads CSASPPGQGPEKLFF. The CDR3 DNA reads TGCAGTGCTAGTCCGCCGGGACAGGGGCCGGAAAAACTGTTTTTT.

This clone has only one observation. V is TRBV7-2 and J is TRBJ1-1; maybe TRBD1 (5 bases). The CDR3 is 12 residues long. Per germline, CDR1 SGHTA and CDR2 FQGNSA. Trimming left V 6 bases short and J 11 bases short, with 16 bases between. The CDR3 sequence: CASSLMGGRAFF. The CDR3 bases are TGTGCCAGCAGTCTAATGGGGGGTAGGGCTTTCTTT.

This chain uses TRBV20-1 with TRBJ1-1; D remains unclear. This CDR3 comprises 11 residues. Trimming stripped 2 bases from V and 5 bases from J, with 6 bases between. The germline V gene has CDR1 DFQATT and CDR2 SNEGSKA (reference sequence). CDR3 nucleotides: TGCAGTGCTAGATTCCTAACTGAAGCTTTCTTT. Protein sequence: CSARFLTEAFF.

This clone was observed a few times. V gene TRBV5-4 combines with J gene TRBJ2-2; D is possibly TRBD2 (6 bases). From germline, CDR1 is SGHNT and CDR2 YYREEE (reference sequence). This CDR3 contains 16 residues. Deletions cut 3 bases from V and 3 bases from J, with 15 bases between. Here the CDR3 DNA reads TGTGCCAGCAGCTCCGGGACTCAAAGAGACACCGGGGAGCTGTTTTTT. Its protein product is CASSSGTQRDTGELFF.

The gene calls are TRBV5-4 and TRBJ1-2; D ambiguous. The CDR3 totals 13 residues. CDR1 SGHNT and CDR2 YYREEE come from the germline V gene (reference sequence). V was trimmed by 2 bases and J by 1 base, leaving 6 bases between them. The CDR3 loop is CASSFPSNYGYTF. The CDR3 DNA sequence: TGTGCCAGCAGCTTTCCCAGTAACTATGGCTACACCTTC.

This rearrangement joins TRBV10-3 to TRBJ1-1; no firm D call. Germline V gene lookup returns CDR1 ENHRY and CDR2 SYGVKD. V lost 0 bases and J lost 3, with 8 bases in between. The CDR3 runs to 14 residues. The CDR3 loop is CAISESRADTEAFF. Here the CDR3 DNA reads TGTGCCATCAGTGAGTCGAGGGCGGACACTGAAGCTTTCTTT.

The V and J genes are TRBV7-2 and TRBJ2-7, with 8 bases aligning to TRBD1. V trimming: 4 bases; J trimming: 3 bases; junction bases outside the gene matches: 8. CDR1 is SGHTA, CDR2 FQGNSA, per germline. CDR3 size: 15 residues. CDR3 protein: CASSSRTGTGYEQYF. The CDR3 DNA is TGTGCCAGCAGCTCAAGAACTGGGACAGGCTACGAGCAGTACTTC.

The V gene is TRBV6-6, the J gene TRBJ2-1; D uncertain. Germline CDR1 is MNHNY and CDR2 is SVGAGI (reference sequence). The V end was cut by 6 bases, the J end by 10 bases, with 16 bases between. This CDR3 has 13 amino acids. CDR3 region: CASSPPTSREQFF. Here the CDR3 DNA reads TGTGCCAGCAGCCCCCCAACGTCTCGGGAGCAGTTCTTC.

The rearrangement joins TRBV20-1 to TRBJ1-5, with D maybe TRBD1 (5 bases). CDR1 is DFQATT and CDR2 is SNEGSKA in the germline V gene (reference sequence). The CDR3 is 17 amino acids. V was clipped by 3 bases and J by 6 bases, with 24 bases between them. This CDR3 reads CSASSGIGRAGGQPQHF. The CDR3 DNA follows: TGCAGTGCTAGTTCGGGTATAGGCAGGGCGGGAGGTCAGCCCCAGCATTTT.

V gene TRBV12-3 or TRBV12-4 combines with J gene TRBJ1-1; 8 nucleotides line up with TRBD1. The CDR3 has 13 residues. J gave up 5 bases and V 6 bases, and 5 bases lay outside the gene matches. The CDR3 DNA reads as TGTGCCAGCAGAACGACAGGGGAAACTGAAGCTTTCTTT. Its protein is CASRTTGETEAFF.

The chain uses TRBV5-1 and TRBJ2-2, with TRBD1 as a possible D gene (6 bases). CDR1 is SGHRS, CDR2 YFSETQ, per germline. The CDR3 is 15 amino acids. V was cut by 5 bases and J by 1 base, with 12 bases left in between. CDR3 DNA: TGCGCCAGCAGACCGGACAGCTTGAACACCGGGGAGCTGTTTTTT. It translates to CASRPDSLNTGELFF. The variable domain in full, completed from reference TRBV5-1 and TRBJ2-2, reads KAGVTQTPRYLIKTRGQQVTLSCSPISGHRSVSWYQQTPGQGLQFLFEYFSETQRNKGNFPGRFSGRQFSNSRSEMNVSTLELGDSALYLCASRPDSLNTGELFFGEGSRLTVL.

The rearrangement joins TRBV5-1 to TRBJ2-7; maybe TRBD2 (6 bases). This CDR3 contains 14 residues. CDR1 and CDR2 from the germline V gene are SGHRS and YFSETQ. The V gene lost 0 bases and the J gene lost 1 base, with 8 bases spanning the gap. Written as DNA, the CDR3 is TGCGCCAGCAGCTTGGGGGGGGAGTCCTACGAGCAGTACTTC. Encoded protein: CASSLGGESYEQYF.

J is TRBJ1-6 and V is TRBV6-4; 9 positions match TRBD1. The V gene's germline CDR1 is MRHNA and CDR2 SNTAGT. V shed 5 bases and J 9 bases; nucleotides not matched to a gene: 8. This CDR3 comprises 15 residues. CDR3 coding DNA: TGTGCCAGCAGTACAGGGGGCGAGGGCAGTTCACCCCTCCACTTT. It translates to CASSTGGEGSSPLHF.

The J gene is TRBJ1-5, the V gene TRBV5-1; D gene ambiguous. The ends were cut back, 1 base at V and 1 base at J, with 9 bases in the middle. Germline V gives CDR1 SGHRS, CDR2 YFSETQ. This CDR3 has 15 amino acids. The CDR3 region is CASSLNGVSNQPQHF. As DNA, the CDR3 is TGCGCCAGCAGCTTGAACGGAGTAAGCAATCAGCCCCAGCATTTT.

V and J are TRBV18 and TRBJ2-2, with 7 bases fitting TRBD1. Germline CDR1 and CDR2: KGHSH and LQKENI. The CDR3 is 15 residues long. The V gene end was trimmed by 3 bases and the J gene end by 3 bases; junction bases not matched to a gene: 4. The CDR3 DNA is TGTGCCAGCTCACCGACAGGGAAGGACACCGGGGAGCTGTTTTTT. This codes for CASSPTGKDTGELFF. The variable domain in full, with the rest retrieved from reference TRBV18 and TRBJ2-2, is NAGVMQNPRHLVRRRGQEARLRCSPMKGHSHVYWYRQLPEEGLKFMVYLQKENIIDESGMPKERFSAEFPKEGPSILRIQQVVRGDSAAYFCASSPTGKDTGELFFGEGSRLTVL.

J is TRBJ1-1 and V is TRBV30; 7 bases are shared with TRBD1. Germline V gene sequence: CDR1 GTSNPN, CDR2 SVGIG (reference sequence). The CDR3 is 12 amino acids. The trim removed 0 bases at V and 8 bases at J, leaving 3 bases unmatched. CDR3 region: CAWSVLDREAFF. The CDR3 bases are TGTGCCTGGAGTGTCTTGGACAGGGAAGCTTTCTTT.

J is TRBJ2-1 and V is TRBV24-1, with TRBD2 matching over 9 bases. Trimming at V came to 0 bases and at J to 4 bases, leaving 15 bases not matched to a gene. There are 20 residues in the CDR3. Per the germline V gene, CDR1 is KGHDR and CDR2 is SFDVKD. The CDR3 DNA follows: TGTGCCACCAGTGATTTGTCTAGCGGGACCAAGGAGGTTAGGTACAATGAGCAGTTCTTC. This gives the protein CATSDLSSGTKEVRYNEQFF.

The chain links TRBV7-8 to TRBJ1-2; unclear D gene. CDR3 length: 15 residues. Germline V lookup: CDR1 SGHVS, CDR2 FQNEAQ. V was cut by 6 bases and J by 4 bases, with 18 bases left in between. CDR3 sequence reads: CASSPQRVRGYGYTF. The CDR3 region has the DNA TGTGCCAGCAGTCCACAAAGGGTGCGGGGCTATGGCTACACCTTC.

The J gene is TRBJ1-5, the V gene TRBV18; 10 positions agree with TRBD1. The V segment lost 4 bases and the J segment 3 bases; nucleotides outside the gene matches: 6. CDR1 and CDR2 from the germline V gene are KGHSH and LQKENI. The CDR3 length is 16 residues. CDR3 sequence reads: CASSLETGGNNQPQHF. In nucleotides, the CDR3 is TGTGCCAGCTCACTTGAGACAGGGGGCAACAATCAGCCCCAGCATTTT.

This clone has a single count. The chain uses TRBV3-1 (or the pseudogene TRBV3-2) and TRBJ1-1; D possibly corresponds to TRBD1 (5 bases). Germline V gene data show CDR1 as LGHDT and CDR2 as YNNKEL (reference sequence). The CDR3 has 12 amino acids. V was trimmed by 1 base and J by 7 bases, leaving 7 bases between them. In nucleotides, the CDR3 is TGTGCCAGCAGCCAAGGGAGGGGTGAAGCTTTCTTT. Its protein product is CASSQGRGEAFF.

The rearrangement joins TRBV7-2 to TRBJ2-5; D perhaps matches TRBD2 (5 bases). This CDR3 comprises 19 residues. The germline V gene has CDR1 SGHTA and CDR2 FQGNSA. The germline V and J ends were trimmed by 0 bases and 4 bases, with 24 bases remaining between them. CDR3: CASSLALSMAGRVSETQYF. The CDR3 DNA follows: TGTGCCAGCAGCTTAGCGCTAAGTATGGCGGGTAGGGTGTCAGAGACCCAGTACTTC.

This chain uses TRBV19 with TRBJ2-1; 9 bases are a match to TRBD2. With V trimmed by 8 bases and J by 8 bases, 4 bases remained unmatched. Germline values: CDR1 LNHDA, CDR2 SQIVND (reference sequence). This CDR3 is 12 amino acids long. The CDR3 here is CASLAGWDEQFF. As DNA, the CDR3 is TGTGCCAGTCTAGCGGGGTGGGATGAGCAGTTCTTC.

The rearrangement links TRBV19 to TRBJ1-4, with D perhaps TRBD1 (6 bases). The germline V and J ends were trimmed by 5 bases and 7 bases, with 23 bases remaining between them. The length of the CDR3 is 17 residues. Germline CDR1 and CDR2: LNHDA and SQIVND (reference sequence). The CDR3 nucleotides read TGTGCCAGTAGTTCTCGGGGAGGGGGAGTGAGGCTTGAAAAACTGTTTTTT. It specifies CASSSRGGGVRLEKLFF.

This sequence joins TRBV5-1 and TRBJ2-2; D possibly corresponds to TRBD1 (7 bases). V lost 3 bases to trimming and J lost 7 bases, with 13 bases between them. CDR1 and CDR2 (germline): SGHRS, YFSETQ. This CDR3 region has 14 residues. The CDR3 sequence is CASSSQGGNGELFF. As DNA, the CDR3 is TGCGCCAGCAGCTCCCAGGGGGGAAACGGGGAGCTGTTTTTT.

V gene TRBV27 combines with J gene TRBJ1-1, with D possibly TRBD1 on 5 matching bases. In germline, CDR1 is MNHEY, CDR2 SMNVEV (reference sequence). Trimming took off 6 bases at V and 3 bases at J, with 8 bases between the two ends. CDR3 size: 12 residues. DNA of the CDR3: TGTGCCAGCAGAGGAGGGGACACTGAAGCTTTCTTT. It encodes CASRGGDTEAFF.

The chain couples TRBV29-1 to TRBJ2-2; tentative D call: TRBD1 (5 bases). With 1 base removed from V and 1 base from J, the gap between germline ends came to 7 bases. The CDR3 spans 14 residues. From germline, CDR1 is SQVTM and CDR2 ANQGSEA. The CDR3 bases are TGCAGCGTTGAAGGGCAGGGGAACACCGGGGAGCTGTTTTTT. Amino acids: CSVEGQGNTGELFF.

This rearrangement joins TRBV28 to TRBJ2-7; TRBD2 agrees at 10 bases. CDR1 is MDHEN and CDR2 is SYDVKM in the germline V gene. This CDR3 comprises 15 residues. The V gene end was trimmed by 0 bases and the J gene end by 3 bases; junction bases not matched to a gene: 2. CDR3 loop: CASSLWASGSYEQYF. In DNA form, the CDR3 reads TGTGCCAGCAGTTTATGGGCTAGCGGGAGCTACGAGCAGTACTTC. Together with reference TRBV28 and TRBJ2-7, the CDR3 gives the full variable domain: DVKVTQSSRYLVKRTGEKVFLECVQDMDHENMFWYRQDPGLGLRLIYFSYDVKMKEKGDIPEGYSVSREKKERFSLILESASTNQTSMYLCASSLWASGSYEQYFGPGTRLTVT.

The chain carries TRBV19 and TRBJ2-1; 8 bases are a match to TRBD2. The J segment lost 4 bases and the V segment lost 4 bases, leaving 9 bases of the junction unmatched. Germline CDR1 reads LNHDA; CDR2 reads SQIVND (reference sequence). This CDR3 comprises 16 residues. CDR3 in DNA: TGTGCCAGTAGTACCGCAGGAGCGGGAGCTTACAATGAGCAGTTCTTC. Translation gives CASSTAGAGAYNEQFF.